The clone carrying this T cell receptor (beta chain) is a singleton in its sample. The data are from a study of control samples from healthy donors and cancer patients. Some clones are missing from TCRdb's copy, which holds only in-frame ones; the method was immunoSEQ multiplex PCR. The sample has more than 150,000 clones; roughly 91% are singletons. CDR3 length: 14 residues. CDR1 MNHEY and CDR2 SVGAGI come from the germline V gene. The V gene lost 6 bases and the J gene lost 0 bases, with 11 bases spanning the gap. The clonotype was recovered from a man between 18 and 35 years old in good health. V and J are TRBV6-5 and TRBJ1-1; no definite D call. The sample comprised blood. Written as DNA, the CDR3 is TGTGCCAGCAGACGGGCCTCTATGAACACTGAAGCTTTCTTT. This codes for CASRRASMNTEAFF.